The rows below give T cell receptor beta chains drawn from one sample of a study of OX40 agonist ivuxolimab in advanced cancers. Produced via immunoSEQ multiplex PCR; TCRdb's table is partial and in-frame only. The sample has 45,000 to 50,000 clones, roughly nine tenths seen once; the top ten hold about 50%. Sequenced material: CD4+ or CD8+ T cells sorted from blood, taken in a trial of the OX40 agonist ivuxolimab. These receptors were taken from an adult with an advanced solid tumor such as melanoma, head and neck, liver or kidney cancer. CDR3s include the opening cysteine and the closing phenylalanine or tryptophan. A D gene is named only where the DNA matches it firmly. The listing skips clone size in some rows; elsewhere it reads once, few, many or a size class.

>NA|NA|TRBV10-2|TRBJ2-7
TGCGCCAGCAGTGAGTTCCGGGAATCCCACGAGCAGTACTTC
CASSEFRESHEQYF
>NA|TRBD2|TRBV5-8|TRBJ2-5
TGTGCCAGCAGCTTGGGTCGGGGGGGCCTTCAAGAGACCCAGTACTTC
CASSLGRGGLQETQYF
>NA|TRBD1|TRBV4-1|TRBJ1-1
TGCGCCAGCAGCCTGGACAGGGGGAACACTGAAGCTTTCTTT
CASSLDRGNTEAFF
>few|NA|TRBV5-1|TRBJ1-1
TGCGCCAGCAGCCCCAGGCCGGGAGGTGATTCGTTTGAAGCTTTCTTT
CASSPRPGGDSFEAFF
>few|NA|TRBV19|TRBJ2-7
TGTGCCAGTAGTTCTTTGAGAAGGGGGACGTATGGCTACGAGCAGTACTTC
CASSSLRRGTYGYEQYF
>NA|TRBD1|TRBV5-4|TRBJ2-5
TGTGCCAGCAGCCTGGGGACAGTTAAAGCCCAAGAGACCCAGTACTTC
CASSLGTVKAQETQYF
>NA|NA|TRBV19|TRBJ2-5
TGTGCCAGTAGTATGGTGGGGGGCCAAGAGACCCAGTACTTC
CASSMVGGQETQYF
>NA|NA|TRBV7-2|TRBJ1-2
TGTGCCAGCAGCCCCTTCCCCAGGGTCGGGGGCTACACCTTC
CASSPFPRVGGYTF
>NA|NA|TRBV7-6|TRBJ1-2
TGTGCCAGCAGCTTAGAAGGACAGACTTATGGCTACACCTTC
CASSLEGQTYGYTF
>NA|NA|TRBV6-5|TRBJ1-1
TGTGCCAGCATGGGGGGCTTGGTCACTGAAGCTTTCTTT
CASMGGLVTEAFF
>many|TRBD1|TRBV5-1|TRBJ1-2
TGCGCCAGCAGCTTAGACAGGGGATATGGCTACACCTTC
CASSLDRGYGYTF
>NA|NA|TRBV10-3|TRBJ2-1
TGTGCCATCAGTGAGCGGATTAGCAGCTCCTACAATGAGCAGTTCTTC
CAISERISSSYNEQFF
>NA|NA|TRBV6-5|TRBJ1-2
TGTGCCAGCAGTTACTCGATCGGCAAGGGCTACACCTTC
CASSYSIGKGYTF
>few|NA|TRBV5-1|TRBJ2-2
TGCGCCAGCAGCTTGGCCGGCAACACCGGGGAGCTGTTTTTT
CASSLAGNTGELFF
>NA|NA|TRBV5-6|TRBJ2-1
TGTGCCAGCAGCTTGGCCGAGGCATACAATGAGCAGTTCTTC
CASSLAEAYNEQFF
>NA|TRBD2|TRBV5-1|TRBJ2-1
TGCGCCAGCAGCTTGGTTCTAGCGGGGGGTTACAATGAGCAGTTCTTC
CASSLVLAGGYNEQFF
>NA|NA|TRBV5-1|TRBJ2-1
TGCGCCAGCAGCTCGCCAGGTTCCTACAATGAGCAGTTCTTC
CASSSPGSYNEQFF
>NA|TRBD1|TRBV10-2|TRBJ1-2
TGCGCCAGCAAGGAACAGGGGGACTATGGCTACACCTTC
CASKEQGDYGYTF
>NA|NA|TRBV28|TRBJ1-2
TGTGCCAGCAGTTTTCGTTCCCCCATCGTACAGGGTGGGTATGGCTACACCTTC
CASSFRSPIVQGGYGYTF
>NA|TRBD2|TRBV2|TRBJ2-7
TGTGCCAGCAGTCCCCGGGACTACAACTACGAGCAGTACTTC
CASSPRDYNYEQYF
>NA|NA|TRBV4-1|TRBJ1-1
TGCGCCAGCAGCCAAGATAGCGCTGGGTCTGGCACTGAAGCTTTCTTT
CASSQDSAGSGTEAFF
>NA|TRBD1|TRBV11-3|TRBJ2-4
TGTGCCAGCAGCTTAGACCGGGACAGGGGGAACATTCAGTACTTC
CASSLDRDRGNIQYF
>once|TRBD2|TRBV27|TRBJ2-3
TGTGCCAGCAGTTCACCTAGCGGGGGAGTAAATACGCAGTATTTT
CASSSPSGGVNTQYF
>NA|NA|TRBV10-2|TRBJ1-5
TGCGCCACCCAACCCCACAGGGAAGGGCAGCCCCAGCATTTT
CATQPHREGQPQHF
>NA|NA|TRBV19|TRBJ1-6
TGTGCCAGTAGCACCGACAGGACTTCACCCCTCCACTTT
CASSTDRTSPLHF
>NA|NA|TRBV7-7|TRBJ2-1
TGTGCTAGCAGCTTAGCGTGGAACAATGAGCAGTTCTTC
CASSLAWNNEQFF
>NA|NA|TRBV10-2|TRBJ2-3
TGCGCCAGCAGTGAGCAGGGGGATACGCAGTATTTT
CASSEQGDTQYF
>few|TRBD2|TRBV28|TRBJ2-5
TGTGCCAGCAGTTTCAGACTAGCGGGAGGGTTGAAGACCCAGTACTTC
CASSFRLAGGLKTQYF
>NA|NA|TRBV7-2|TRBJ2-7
TGTGCCAGCAGCTTAGGGGCATACTACGAGCAGTACTTC
CASSLGAYYEQYF
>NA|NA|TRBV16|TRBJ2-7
TGTGCCAGCAGCCAATCAGGCGGACCCTACGAGCAGTACTTC
CASSQSGGPYEQYF
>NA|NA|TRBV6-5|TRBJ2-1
TGTGCCAGCAGACCTCGACAGGACAATGAGCAGTTCTTC
CASRPRQDNEQFF
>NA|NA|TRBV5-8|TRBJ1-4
TGTGCCAGCATCAGAAAATTCTCGGGTGAGGGTGAAAAACTGTTTTTT
CASIRKFSGEGEKLFF
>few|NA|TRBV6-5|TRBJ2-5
TGTGCCAGCAGGCCCCTAGGGGCAGAGGGTGAGACCCAGTACTTC
CASRPLGAEGETQYF
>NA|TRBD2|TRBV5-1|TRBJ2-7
TGCGCCAGCAGCTATGTCAGCGGGGGCCCGTCCTACGAGCAGTACTTC
CASSYVSGGPSYEQYF
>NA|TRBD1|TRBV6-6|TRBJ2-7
TGTGCCAGCAGTTACACAACAGGGGGGTACGAGCAGTACTTC
CASSYTTGGYEQYF
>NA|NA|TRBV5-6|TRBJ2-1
TGTGCCAGCACAACTAGCAGTAATGAGCAGTTCTTC
CASTTSSNEQFF
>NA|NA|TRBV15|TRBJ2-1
TGTGCCACCAGCTCACAGGGTGCTGAGCAGTTCTTC
CATSSQGAEQFF
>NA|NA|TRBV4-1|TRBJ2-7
TGCGCCAGCAGCCAAGTTTCCGGGACCCCATACGAGCAGTACTTC
CASSQVSGTPYEQYF
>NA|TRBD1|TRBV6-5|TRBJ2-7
TGTGCCAGCAGTTACTCAGGGGGCGAGTCCTACGAGCAGTACTTC
CASSYSGGESYEQYF
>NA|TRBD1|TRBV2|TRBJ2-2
TGTGCCAGCAGTGAAGTGGCAGGGGGCTCGGATGCCGGGGAGCTGTTTTTT
CASSEVAGGSDAGELFF
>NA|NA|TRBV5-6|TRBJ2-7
TGTGCCAGCAGCCTGATATACTCCTACGAGCAGTACTTC
CASSLIYSYEQYF
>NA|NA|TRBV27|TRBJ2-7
TGTGCCAGCAGTTTACGGAGGGACTACGAGCAGTACTTC
CASSLRRDYEQYF
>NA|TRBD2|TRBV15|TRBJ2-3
TGTGCCACCAGCAGGGGACCGGCGGGAGTAATGTCAGATACGCAGTATTTT
CATSRGPAGVMSDTQYF
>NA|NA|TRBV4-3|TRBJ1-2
TGCGCCAGCAGCCAAGATCCGGCAGGGAGGAACTATGGCTACACCTTC
CASSQDPAGRNYGYTF
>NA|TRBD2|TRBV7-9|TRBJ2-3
TGTGCCAGCAGCTTTCTAGCGGGGGAAACAGATACGCAGTATTTT
CASSFLAGETDTQYF
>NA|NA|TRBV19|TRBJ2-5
TGTGCCAGTAGTCCCGGGAACGGGCAAGAGACCCAGTACTTC
CASSPGNGQETQYF
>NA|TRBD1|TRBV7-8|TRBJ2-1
TGTGCCAGCAGCTCGCCACAGGGGGACTACAATGAGCAGTTCTTC
CASSSPQGDYNEQFF
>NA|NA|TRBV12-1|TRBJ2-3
TGTGCCAGCAGCGCTGGGACAGCCACAGATACGCAGTATTTT
CASSAGTATDTQYF
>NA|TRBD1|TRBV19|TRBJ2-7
TGTGCCAGTAGCGACAGGGGGCTCTCCTACGAGCAGTACTTC
CASSDRGLSYEQYF
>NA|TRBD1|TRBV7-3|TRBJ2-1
TGTGCCAGCAGCCACGACAGGGCGGTTTGGAATGAGCAGTTCTTC
CASSHDRAVWNEQFF
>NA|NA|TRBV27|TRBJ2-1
TGTGCCAGCAGTTCGCAGCGTGTAGGGCGGTACAATGAGCAGTTCTTC
CASSSQRVGRYNEQFF
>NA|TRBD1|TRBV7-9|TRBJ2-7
TGTGCCAGCAGCTTAGGGGACAGCATCTCCTACGAGCAGTACTTC
CASSLGDSISYEQYF
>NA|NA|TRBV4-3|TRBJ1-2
TGCGCCAGCAGCCAAAACCCCGGACAGTCCTATGGCTACACCTTC
CASSQNPGQSYGYTF
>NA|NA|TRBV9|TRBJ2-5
TGTGCCAGCAGCGTAGTTGGGAACTCCCAAGAGACCCAGTACTTC
CASSVVGNSQETQYF
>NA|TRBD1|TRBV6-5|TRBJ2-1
TGTGCCAGCAGTCCTGGGACAGGGCAGAATGAGCAGTTCTTC
CASSPGTGQNEQFF
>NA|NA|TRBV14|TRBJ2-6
TGTGCCAGCAGCCCTGGGGATGGGGCCAACGTCCTGACTTTC
CASSPGDGANVLTF
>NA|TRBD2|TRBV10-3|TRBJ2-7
TGTGCCATCACCGGACTAGCGGGAGCCGAGCAGTACTTC
CAITGLAGAEQYF
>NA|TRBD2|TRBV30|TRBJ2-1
TGTGCCCTAGCGGGAGGGGGCAATGAGCAGCTCTTC
CALAGGGNEQLF